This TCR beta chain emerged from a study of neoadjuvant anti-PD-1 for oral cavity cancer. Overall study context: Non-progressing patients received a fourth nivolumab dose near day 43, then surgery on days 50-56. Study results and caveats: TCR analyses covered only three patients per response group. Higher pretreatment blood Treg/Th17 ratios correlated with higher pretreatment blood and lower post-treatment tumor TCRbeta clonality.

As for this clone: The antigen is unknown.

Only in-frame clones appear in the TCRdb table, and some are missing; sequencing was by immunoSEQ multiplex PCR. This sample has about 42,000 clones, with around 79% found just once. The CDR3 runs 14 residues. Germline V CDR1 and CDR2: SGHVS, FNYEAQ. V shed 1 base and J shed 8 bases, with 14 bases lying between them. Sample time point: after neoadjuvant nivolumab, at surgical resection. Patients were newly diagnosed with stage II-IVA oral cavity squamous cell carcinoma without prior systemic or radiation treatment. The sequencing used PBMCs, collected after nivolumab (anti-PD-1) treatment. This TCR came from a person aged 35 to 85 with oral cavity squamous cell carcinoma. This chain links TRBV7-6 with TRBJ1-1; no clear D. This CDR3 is CASSLGTAIEEAFF. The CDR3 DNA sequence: TGTGCCAGCAGCTTAGGGACCGCAATTGAGGAAGCTTTCTTT.